The 13 T cell receptor beta chains listed next were all sequenced from one sample in a study of T-cell memory formation after mild COVID-19. TCRdb redid the calling of the 5' RACE reads with MiXCR, one entry per CDR3 protein. The sample consists of about 440,000 distinct CDR3 sequences, roughly 20% of them appearing once. Sequencing used PBMCs or a T cell subset sorted from them (not recorded which). The receptors here all came from an adult woman who had mild COVID-19 (a few samples of this study predate the infection). Cell type and time point are not known.

The table lists this clonotype with a few counts. The CDR3 reads CSAKGPNQPQHF. CDR3 nucleotides: TGCAGTGCTAAGGGTCCCAATCAGCCCCAGCATTTT. The chain combines TRBV20-1 with TRBJ1-5, with D uncertain. Per germline, CDR1 DFQATT and CDR2 SNEGSKA (reference sequence). V shed 4 bases and J shed 3 bases, with 7 bases lying between them. The CDR3 contains 12 residues.

This clonotype has only a few counts. The V call is TRBV20-1, the J call TRBJ2-5; no clear D gene. The length of the CDR3 is 11 residues. V lost 6 bases to trimming and J lost 9 bases, with 14 bases between them. The germline gives CDR1 DFQATT, CDR2 SNEGSKA (reference sequence). The CDR3 region has the DNA TGCAGTGCCACCTCGAGTCGGTCCCAGTACTTC. It specifies CSATSSRSQYF.

V usage is TRBV5-1 and J usage is TRBJ2-2, with 7 bases matching TRBD1. J lost 6 bases, V lost 3 bases, and 8 bases had no gene match. Germline lookup yields CDR1 SGHRS and CDR2 YFSETQ. The CDR3 runs to 15 residues. Here the CDR3 reads CASSWTGGRAGELFF. In DNA, the CDR3 is TGCGCCAGCAGCTGGACAGGAGGAAGGGCCGGGGAGCTGTTTTTT.

The chain uses TRBV5-1 and TRBJ2-5, with a possible D match to TRBD1 (6 bases). Germline CDR1 is SGHRS and CDR2 is YFSETQ. Trimming shortened V by 0 bases and J by 0 bases, and 27 bases separated the two germline ends. CDR3 length: 21 residues. The CDR3 region is CASSLGPQGSITGWYQETQYF. Here the CDR3 DNA reads TGCGCCAGCAGCTTGGGCCCTCAGGGGTCGATTACGGGTTGGTACCAAGAGACCCAGTACTTC.

This clonotype turned up a few times. The chain has TRBV6-5 and TRBJ1-2, with a weak D call TRBD1 (6 bases). The CDR3 length is 14 residues. The V end was cut by 2 bases, the J end by 5 bases, with 12 bases between. The germline V gene encodes CDR1 MNHEY and CDR2 SVGAGI. CDR3 amino acids: CASSYQDSKYGYTF. DNA for the CDR3: TGTGCCAGCAGTTACCAGGACAGTAAATATGGCTACACCTTC.

Many counts were recorded for this clonotype. The rearrangement joins TRBV18 to TRBJ1-1; TRBD1 aligns across 8 bases. The length of the CDR3 is 16 residues. Germline V gives CDR1 KGHSH, CDR2 LQKENI. V trimming: 2 bases; J trimming: 1 base; junction bases outside the gene matches: 6. The CDR3 DNA follows: TGTGCCAGCTCACCAGACAGGGGCATTCCGAACACTGAAGCTTTCTTT. It yields the protein CASSPDRGIPNTEAFF.

This clonotype has a handful of counts. The chain couples TRBV12-3 or TRBV12-4 to TRBJ2-7; D is unresolved. V gave up 7 bases and J gave up 0 bases, with 13 bases separating them. The CDR3 sequence is 14 residues long. CDR3 region: CASIHSAISYEQYF. CDR3 DNA: TGTGCCAGCATTCACTCGGCCATCTCCTACGAGCAGTACTTC.

This clonotype was detected only a few times. The rearrangement uses TRBV27 and TRBJ2-2; D gene ambiguous. Trimming took off 2 bases at V and 0 bases at J, with 10 bases between the two ends. CDR1 is MNHEY, CDR2 SMNVEV, per germline (reference sequence). This CDR3 spans 16 amino acids. The CDR3 region has the DNA TGTGCCAGCAGTTTAACACGCCAATCGAACACCGGGGAGCTGTTTTTT. Translation: CASSLTRQSNTGELFF.

The chain carries TRBV19 and TRBJ2-2, with a tentative D call TRBD2 (5 bases). Trimming removed 4 bases from V and 4 bases from J, with 10 bases in between. The germline CDR1 and CDR2 sequences are LNHDA and SQIVND (reference sequence). The CDR3 runs to 14 residues. The CDR3 loop is CASSTPGGTGELFF. CDR3 in DNA: TGTGCCAGTAGTACGCCCGGAGGCACCGGGGAGCTGTTTTTT.

Here the CDR3 reads CASSTGQGKDEQFF. In DNA, the CDR3 is TGCGCCAGCAGCACCGGACAGGGGAAGGATGAGCAGTTCTTC. The chain couples TRBV5-1 to TRBJ2-1, with 9 bases that match TRBD1. V was pared by 4 bases and J by 8 bases, with 7 bases of the junction left unmatched. The CDR3 runs 14 residues. The germline V gene encodes CDR1 SGHRS and CDR2 YFSETQ.

This clonotype was counted only a few times. The chain combines TRBV2 with TRBJ2-1; D perhaps matches TRBD2 (5 bases). The V gene lost 2 bases and the J gene lost 12 bases, with 23 bases spanning the gap. The CDR3 is 16 amino acids. Per the germline V gene, CDR1 is SNHLY and CDR2 is FYNNEI. CDR3 sequence reads: CASSEPARRPGLGQFF. The CDR3 bases are TGTGCCAGCAGTGAACCTGCTAGGAGGCCTGGGCTCGGGCAGTTCTTC. Filled out from reference TRBV2 and TRBJ2-1, the complete variable domain reads EPEVTQTPSHQVTQMGQEVILRCVPISNHLYFYWYRQILGQKVEFLVSFYNNEISEKSEIFDDQFSVERPDGSNFTLKIRSTKLEDSAMYFCASSEPARRPGLGQFFGPGTRLTVL.

V usage is TRBV5-4 and J usage is TRBJ1-2, with TRBD1 as a possible D gene (5 bases). Per germline, CDR1 SGHNT and CDR2 YYREEE (reference sequence). The V end lost 2 bases, the J end lost 8 bases, and 16 bases lay between the germline ends. The CDR3 is 14 residues long. This chain's CDR3 is CASSFTGTRGGYTF. In nucleotides, the CDR3 is TGTGCCAGCAGCTTCACCGGGACCCGGGGGGGCTACACCTTC.

V is TRBV30 and J is TRBJ2-5; 7 bases fit TRBD1. The germline V gene has CDR1 GTSNPN and CDR2 SVGIG (reference sequence). J gave up 1 base and V 5 bases, and 4 bases lay outside the gene matches. The CDR3 is 13 amino acids. The CDR3 DNA reads as TGTGCCTGGCGTCGACAGGGCCAAGAGACCCAGTACTTC. It yields the protein CAWRRQGQETQYF.